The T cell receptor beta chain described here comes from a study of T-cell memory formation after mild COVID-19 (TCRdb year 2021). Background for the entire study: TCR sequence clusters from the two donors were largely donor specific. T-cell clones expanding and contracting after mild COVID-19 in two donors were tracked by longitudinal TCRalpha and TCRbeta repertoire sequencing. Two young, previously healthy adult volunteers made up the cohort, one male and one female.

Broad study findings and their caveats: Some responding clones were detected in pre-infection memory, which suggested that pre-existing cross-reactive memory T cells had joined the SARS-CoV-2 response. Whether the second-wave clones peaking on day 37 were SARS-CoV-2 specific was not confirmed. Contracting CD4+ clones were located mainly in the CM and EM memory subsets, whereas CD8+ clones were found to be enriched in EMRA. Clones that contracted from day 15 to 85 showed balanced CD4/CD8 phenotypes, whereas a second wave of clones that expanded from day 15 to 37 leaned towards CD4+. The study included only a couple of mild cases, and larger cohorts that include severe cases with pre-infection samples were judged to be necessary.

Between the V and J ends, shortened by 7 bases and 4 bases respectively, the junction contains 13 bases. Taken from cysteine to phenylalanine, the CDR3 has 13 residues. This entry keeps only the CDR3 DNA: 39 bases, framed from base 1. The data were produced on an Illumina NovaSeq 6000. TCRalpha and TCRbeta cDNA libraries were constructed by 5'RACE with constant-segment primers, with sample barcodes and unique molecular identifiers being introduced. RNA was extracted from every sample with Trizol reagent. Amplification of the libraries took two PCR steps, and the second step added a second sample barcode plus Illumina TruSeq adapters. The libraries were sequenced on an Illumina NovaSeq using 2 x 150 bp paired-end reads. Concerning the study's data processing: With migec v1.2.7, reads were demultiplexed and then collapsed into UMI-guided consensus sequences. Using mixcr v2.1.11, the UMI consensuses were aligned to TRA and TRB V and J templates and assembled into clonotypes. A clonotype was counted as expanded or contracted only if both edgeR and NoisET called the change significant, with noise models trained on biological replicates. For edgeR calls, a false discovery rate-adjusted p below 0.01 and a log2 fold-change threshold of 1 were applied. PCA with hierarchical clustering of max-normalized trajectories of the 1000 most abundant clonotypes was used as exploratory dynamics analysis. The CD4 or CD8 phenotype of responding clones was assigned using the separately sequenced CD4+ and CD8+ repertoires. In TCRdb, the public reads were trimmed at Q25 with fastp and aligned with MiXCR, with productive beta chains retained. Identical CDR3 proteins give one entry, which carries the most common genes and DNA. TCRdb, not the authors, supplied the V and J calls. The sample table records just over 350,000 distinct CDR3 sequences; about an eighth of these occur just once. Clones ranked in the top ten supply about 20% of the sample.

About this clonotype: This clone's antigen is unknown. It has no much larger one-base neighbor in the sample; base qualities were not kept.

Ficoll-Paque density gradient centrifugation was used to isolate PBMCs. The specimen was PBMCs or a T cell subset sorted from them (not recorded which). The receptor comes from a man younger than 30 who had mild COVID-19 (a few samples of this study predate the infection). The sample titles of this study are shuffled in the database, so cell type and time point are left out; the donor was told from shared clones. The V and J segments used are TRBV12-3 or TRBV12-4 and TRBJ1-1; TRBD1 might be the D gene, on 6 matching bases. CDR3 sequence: CASKRGDSTEAFF. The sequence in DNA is TGTGCCAGCAAAAGGGGGGATAGCACTGAAGCTTTCTTT.